The 28 T cell receptor beta chains below were found in one sample sequenced in a study of T cell responses to AZD1222 COVID-19 vaccine. Some clones are missing from TCRdb's copy, which holds only in-frame ones; the method was immunoSEQ multiplex PCR. The sample includes 90,000 or so clones, 75% to 90% of them seen just once. Sequencing was performed on peripheral blood, taken on day 0 of AZD1222 vaccination. The source is an adult in good health.

This rearrangement joins TRBV7-9 to TRBJ1-6; TRBD1 aligns across 7 bases. Germline V gene lookup returns CDR1 SEHNR and CDR2 FQNEAQ (reference sequence). CDR3 size: 18 residues. V was clipped by 2 bases and J by 4 bases; unmatched bases: 11. CDR3 loop: CASSLRPTVQGYNSPLHF. CDR3 DNA: TGTGCCAGCAGCTTAAGGCCCACCGTACAGGGGTATAATTCACCCCTCCACTTT.

In this sample, this clone turned up once. As DNA, the CDR3 is TGTGCCAGCAGGTCTCTTTCGGGGGCGAACACTGAAGCTTTCTTT. It codes for CASRSLSGANTEAFF. The chain couples TRBV6-5 to TRBJ1-1; maybe TRBD1 (6 bases). V was cut by 6 bases and J by 1 base, with 15 bases left in between. Germline CDR1 is MNHEY and CDR2 is SVGAGI. The CDR3 is 15 amino acids.

The genes are TRBV5-1 and TRBJ2-3, with 7 positions matching TRBD2. This CDR3 has 14 amino acids. Germline assignment: CDR1 SGHRS and CDR2 YFSETQ. With V trimmed by 0 bases and J by 4 bases, 2 bases remained unmatched. CDR3 amino acids: CASSLVAGADTQYF. For the CDR3, the DNA is TGCGCCAGCAGCTTGGTCGCGGGGGCAGATACGCAGTATTTT.

This clone is a singleton in its sample. V is TRBV7-9 and J is TRBJ2-1; no clear D. CDR3 length: 13 residues. V lost 5 bases and J 10 bases, leaving 15 bases between the germline ends. The germline CDR1 and CDR2 sequences are SEHNR and FQNEAQ (reference sequence). The DNA for the CDR3 is TGTGCCAGCAGCCCCGACAATCTTCAGGAGCAGTTCTTC. It encodes CASSPDNLQEQFF.

The chain couples TRBV11-2 to TRBJ2-5; 8 nucleotides line up with TRBD2. In germline, CDR1 is SGHAT, CDR2 FQNNGV. The V gene end was trimmed by 3 bases and the J gene end by 5 bases; junction bases not matched to a gene: 8. The CDR3 extends over 15 amino acids. The CDR3 DNA reads TGTGCCAGCAGCTTCACACTAGCGGTCCGGGAGACCCAGTACTTC. Residues: CASSFTLAVRETQYF.

The rearrangement uses TRBV19 and TRBJ2-7; D unresolved. This CDR3 is 12 amino acids long. Per germline, CDR1 LNHDA and CDR2 SQIVND (reference sequence). V was clipped by 5 bases and J by 1 base, with 6 bases between them. CDR3: CASSHSSYEQYF. CDR3 sequence (DNA): TGTGCCAGTAGTCACAGTTCCTACGAGCAGTACTTC.

The V gene is TRBV2, the J gene TRBJ1-2; 9 bases agree with TRBD1. The V and J ends lost 8 bases and 8 bases, in that order; junction bases with no gene match: 15. There are 15 residues in the CDR3. CDR1 SNHLY and CDR2 FYNNEI come from the germline V gene. CDR3 sequence: CASWLLLQGAQGYTF. CDR3 DNA: TGTGCCAGCTGGCTCTTACTACAGGGGGCGCAGGGCTACACCTTC.

The V call is TRBV5-1, the J call TRBJ1-6; the match to TRBD1 covers 7 bases. Unmatched junction bases numbered 10, after V lost 4 bases and J lost 3 bases. Per germline, CDR1 SGHRS and CDR2 YFSETQ. The CDR3 runs to 17 residues. The CDR3 nucleotides read TGCGCCAGCAGCCTCCGACAGGGCCAAGGCTATAATTCACCCCTCCACTTT. Residues: CASSLRQGQGYNSPLHF.

The V and J genes are TRBV4-3 and TRBJ1-6; D remains unclear. This CDR3 contains 17 residues. V lost 0 bases and J lost 6, with 15 bases in between. CDR1 and CDR2 from the germline V gene are LGHNA and YSLEER. CDR3 DNA: TGCGCCAGCAGCCAAGATTGGAAGAGAGAGGGTAATTCACCCCTCCACTTT. Amino acids: CASSQDWKREGNSPLHF.

The gene calls are TRBV5-1 and TRBJ2-7; the match to TRBD1 covers 9 bases. V dropped 0 bases and J dropped 2; count of bases not matched to a gene: 9. CDR1 and CDR2 (germline): SGHRS, YFSETQ. The CDR3 extends over 17 amino acids. CDR3 sequence: CASSLELNRGRTYEQYF. The DNA for the CDR3 is TGCGCCAGCAGCTTGGAACTAAACAGGGGGCGAACCTACGAGCAGTACTTC.

CDR3 residues: CASSSRNSGNTIYF. In DNA, the CDR3 is TGTGCCAGCAGTTCCCGAAACTCTGGAAACACCATATATTTT. The chain joins TRBV28 to TRBJ1-3; D gene unclear. This CDR3 region has 14 residues. With 4 bases removed from V and 0 bases from J, the gap between germline ends came to 7 bases. Germline V gene lookup returns CDR1 MDHEN and CDR2 SYDVKM.

The genes are TRBV12-3 or TRBV12-4 and TRBJ2-7; 10 nucleotides line up with TRBD1. The ends lost 6 bases at V and 5 bases at J; junction bases unmatched: 4. This CDR3 region has 13 residues. CDR3 loop: CASSWDRGNEQYF. In DNA, the CDR3 is TGTGCCAGCAGCTGGGACAGGGGAAACGAGCAGTACTTC.

The rearrangement uses TRBV21-1 and TRBJ2-1; the table gives TRBD2 as D, unverified against the DNA. TRBV21-1 is noted as a pseudogene. The CDR3 is made up of 16 amino acids. DNA for the CDR3: TGTGCCAGCAGCAGACTAGCGGGAGAAGACGACAATGAGCAGTTCTTC. It specifies CASSRLAGEDDNEQFF.

The rearrangement joins TRBV19 to TRBJ2-3; D remains unclear. The CDR3 is 15 amino acids. The V end was cut by 2 bases, the J end by 2 bases, with 11 bases between. Per germline, CDR1 LNHDA and CDR2 SQIVND (reference sequence). The CDR3 coding sequence is TGTGCCAGTAGTATACGTCCTGGGCTCACAGATACGCAGTATTTT. Its protein is CASSIRPGLTDTQYF.

J is TRBJ1-1 and V is TRBV6-6; D gene unclear. V lost 6 bases and J 0 bases, leaving 5 bases between the germline ends. The CDR3 has 12 amino acids. Looked up from germline, CDR1 is MNHNY and CDR2 is SVGAGI (reference sequence). The DNA for the CDR3 is TGTGCCAGCAGGGCGTTGAACACTGAAGCTTTCTTT. This gives the protein CASRALNTEAFF.

V usage is TRBV6-2 or TRBV6-3 and J usage is TRBJ2-7; unclear D gene. Germline V gene sequence: CDR1 MNHEY, CDR2 SVGEGT. V was pared by 2 bases and J by 4 bases, with 9 bases between. CDR3 length: 13 residues. CDR3: CASSYGVKYEQYF. CDR3 nucleotide sequence: TGTGCCAGCAGTTACGGGGTTAAGTACGAGCAGTACTTC.

The chain carries TRBV6-2 or TRBV6-3 and TRBJ2-5; TRBD2 agrees at 9 bases. V lost 2 bases, J lost 4 bases, and 5 bases stayed unmatched. Per germline, CDR1 MNHEY and CDR2 SVGEGT. This CDR3 spans 15 amino acids. The DNA of the CDR3 is TGTGCCAGCAGTTACGGGACTAGCCTTCGAGAGACCCAGTACTTC. Translating it yields CASSYGTSLRETQYF.

The chain links TRBV6-4 to TRBJ2-2, with D hard to call. Germline CDR1 reads MRHNA; CDR2 reads SNTAGT. This CDR3 spans 13 amino acids. Trimming removed 3 bases from V and 1 base from J, with 3 bases in between. The CDR3 sequence: CASSDGNTGELFF. In nucleotides, the CDR3 is TGTGCCAGCAGTGATGGGAACACCGGGGAGCTGTTTTTT.

The chain employs TRBV5-1 and TRBJ2-3; 9 positions agree with TRBD1. The V and J ends lost 7 bases and 4 bases, in that order; junction bases with no gene match: 4. There are 13 residues in the CDR3. Germline-derived CDR1 and CDR2 are SGHRS and YFSETQ. CDR3 sequence: CASGTGIADTQYF. The DNA for the CDR3 is TGCGCCAGCGGGACAGGGATCGCAGATACGCAGTATTTT.

This clone appeared a single time. The gene calls are TRBV25-1 and TRBJ1-2, with 8 nucleotides matching TRBD1. This CDR3 has 16 residues. V shed 4 bases, J shed 0 bases, and the junction held 7 bases outside the gene matches. From germline, CDR1 is MGHDK and CDR2 SYGVNS. The CDR3 region has the DNA TGTGCCAGCAGTGGGACAGGGAAAAGAACTAACTATGGCTACACCTTC. The encoded protein is CASSGTGKRTNYGYTF.

The chain couples TRBV4-1 to TRBJ2-1; D may be TRBD2 (5 bases). In germline, CDR1 is MGHRA, CDR2 YSYEKL. The CDR3 contains 13 residues. The ends were cut back, 0 bases at V and 9 bases at J, with 9 bases in the middle. CDR3 in DNA: TGCGCCAGCAGCCAAGATGAGGGCTTTGAGCAGTTCTTC. It yields the protein CASSQDEGFEQFF.

This sequence joins TRBV7-2 and TRBJ1-6; D unresolved. The CDR3 spans 16 residues. V lost 4 bases, J lost 10 bases, and 20 bases lay in between. Germline-derived CDR1 and CDR2 are SGHTA and FQGNSA. Here the CDR3 DNA reads TGTGCCAGCAGCTATCGACAAAAAGGGTTCAGATCACCCCTCCACTTT. Translating it yields CASSYRQKGFRSPLHF.

V usage is TRBV29-1 and J usage is TRBJ1-2; D remains ambiguous. Germline loops: CDR1 SQVTM, CDR2 ANQGSEA. This CDR3 has 10 residues. V shed 4 bases and J shed 6 bases, with 6 bases lying between them. The CDR3 loop reads CSVGGNGYTF. As DNA, the CDR3 is TGCAGCGTTGGTGGGAATGGCTACACCTTC.

The CDR3 nucleotides are TGTGCCAGCAGTCCCCAAACCCCTATACTAGCGGGAGATTTCAATGAGCAGTTCTTC. This gives the protein CASSPQTPILAGDFNEQFF. The gene calls are TRBV2 and TRBJ2-1; 11 bases are shared with TRBD2. After removal of 5 bases from V and 6 bases from J, the junction contained 18 bases not matched to a gene. Germline CDR1 SNHLY, CDR2 FYNNEI. This CDR3 has 19 residues. Combining the CDR3 with reference TRBV2 and TRBJ2-1 gives the whole variable domain EPEVTQTPSHQVTQMGQEVILRCVPISNHLYFYWYRQILGQKVEFLVSFYNNEISEKSEIFDDQFSVERPDGSNFTLKIRSTKLEDSAMYFCASSPQTPILAGDFNEQFFGPGTRLTVL.

This clone is medium-sized. The chain is built from TRBV6-1 and TRBJ2-2; 7 bases match TRBD2. V lost 2 bases and J lost 3; bases outside the gene matches: 0. Per germline, CDR1 MNHNS and CDR2 SASEGT. This CDR3 comprises 14 residues. In DNA form, the CDR3 reads TGTGCCAGCAGTGAACTAGCGGACACCGGGGAGCTGTTTTTT. As protein: CASSELADTGELFF.

V and J are TRBV6-6 and TRBJ2-1; D possibly corresponds to TRBD2 (6 bases). Looked up from germline, CDR1 is MNHNY and CDR2 is SVGAGI (reference sequence). V dropped 5 bases and J dropped 4 bases, with 21 bases sitting between them. The CDR3 sequence is 17 residues long. CDR3 in amino acids: CASSPTSSAGFYNEQFF. CDR3 nucleotides: TGTGCCAGCAGTCCGACCTCTTCCGCGGGATTTTACAATGAGCAGTTCTTC.

In nucleotides, the CDR3 is TGTGCCAGCAGCCCTAGACTAGCGTTCGGTGAGCAGTTCTTC. It specifies CASSPRLAFGEQFF. This chain uses TRBV9 with TRBJ2-1; 8 bases map to TRBD2. V dropped 4 bases and J dropped 9; count of bases not matched to a gene: 9. This CDR3 has 14 residues. Germline CDR1 SGDLS, CDR2 YYNGEE.

The chain joins TRBV5-1 to TRBJ2-7; maybe TRBD2 (5 bases). Germline V CDR1 and CDR2: SGHRS, YFSETQ. Trimming took off 7 bases at V and 1 base at J, with 18 bases between the two ends. The CDR3 spans 15 residues. This CDR3 reads CASALGGPGSYEQYF. CDR3 nucleotide sequence: TGCGCCAGCGCTCTGGGCGGGCCAGGTTCCTACGAGCAGTACTTC. Variable domain in full (rest from reference TRBV5-1 and TRBJ2-7): KAGVTQTPRYLIKTRGQQVTLSCSPISGHRSVSWYQQTPGQGLQFLFEYFSETQRNKGNFPGRFSGRQFSNSRSEMNVSTLELGDSALYLCASALGGPGSYEQYFGPGTRLTVT.